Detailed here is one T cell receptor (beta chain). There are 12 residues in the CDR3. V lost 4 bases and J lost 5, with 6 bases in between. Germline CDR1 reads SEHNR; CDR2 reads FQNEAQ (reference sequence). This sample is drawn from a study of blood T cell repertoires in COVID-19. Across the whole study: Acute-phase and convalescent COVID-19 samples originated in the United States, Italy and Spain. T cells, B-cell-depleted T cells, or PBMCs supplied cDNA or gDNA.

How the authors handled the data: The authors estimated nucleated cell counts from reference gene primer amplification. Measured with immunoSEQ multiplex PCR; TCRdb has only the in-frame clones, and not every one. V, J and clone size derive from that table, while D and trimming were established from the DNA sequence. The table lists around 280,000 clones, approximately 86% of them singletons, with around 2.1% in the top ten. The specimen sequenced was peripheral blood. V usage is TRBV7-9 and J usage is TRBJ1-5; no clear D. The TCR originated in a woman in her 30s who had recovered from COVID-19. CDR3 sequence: CASSSSDQPQHF. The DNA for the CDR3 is TGTGCCAGCAGCTCTTCGGATCAGCCCCAGCATTTT. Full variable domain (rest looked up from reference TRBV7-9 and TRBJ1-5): DTGVSQNPRHKITKRGQNVTFRCDPISEHNRLYWYRQTLGQGPEFLTYFQNEAQLEKSRLLSDRFSAERPKGSFSTLEIQRTEQGDSAMYLCASSSSDQPQHFGDGTRLSIL.